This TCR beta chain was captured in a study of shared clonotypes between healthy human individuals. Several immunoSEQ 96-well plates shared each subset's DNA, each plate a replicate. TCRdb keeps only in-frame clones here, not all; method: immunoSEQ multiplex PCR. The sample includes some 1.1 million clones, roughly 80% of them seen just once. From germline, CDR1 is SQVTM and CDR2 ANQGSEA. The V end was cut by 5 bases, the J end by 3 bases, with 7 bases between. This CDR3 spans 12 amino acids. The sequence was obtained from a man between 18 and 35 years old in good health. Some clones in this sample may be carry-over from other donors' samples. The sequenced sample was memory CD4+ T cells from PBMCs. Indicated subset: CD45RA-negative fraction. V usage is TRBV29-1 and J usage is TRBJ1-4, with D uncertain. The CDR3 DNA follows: TGCAGCGTTCAGAGACCTAATGAAAAACTGTTTTTT. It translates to CSVQRPNEKLFF.